One T cell receptor (beta chain) is described in this entry. Its cognate antigen is unknown. V was trimmed by 0 bases and J by 7 bases, leaving 13 bases between them. The CDR3 runs to 14 residues. From germline, CDR1 is SGDLS and CDR2 YYNGEE. These data are taken from a study of cytomegalovirus exposure and HLA in healthy donors. General observations from the study: Both high specificity and high sensitivity reportedly marked the classifier's diagnosis of cytomegalovirus status.

The primer mix had 60 Vbeta and 13 Jbeta primers. TCRdb keeps only in-frame clones here, not all; method: immunoSEQ multiplex PCR. The data show around 150,000 clones, over 75% seen once. Nominally healthy donors provided the samples, though records likely missed some immune exposures. The source material was PBMCs. The chain employs TRBV9 and TRBJ2-5; the D gene is possibly TRBD1 (5 bases). The clonotype comes from a man younger than 30 in good health and CMV-seropositive. The CDR3, as DNA: TGTGCCAGCAGCGTAGTGGCAGGGCCAGGGACCCAGTACTTC. It yields the protein CASSVVAGPGTQYF.